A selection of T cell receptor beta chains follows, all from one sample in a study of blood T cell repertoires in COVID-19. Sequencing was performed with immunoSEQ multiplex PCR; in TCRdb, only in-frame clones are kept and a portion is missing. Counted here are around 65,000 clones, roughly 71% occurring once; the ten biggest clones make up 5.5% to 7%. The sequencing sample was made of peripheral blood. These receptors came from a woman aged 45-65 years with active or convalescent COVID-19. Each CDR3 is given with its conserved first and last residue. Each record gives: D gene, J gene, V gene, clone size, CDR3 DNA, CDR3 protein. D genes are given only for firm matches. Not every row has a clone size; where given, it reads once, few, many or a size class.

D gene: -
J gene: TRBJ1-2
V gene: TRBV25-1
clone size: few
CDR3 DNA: TGTGCCAGCACCACCTCAGAGACTCTGGATGGCTACACCTTC
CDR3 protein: CASTTSETLDGYTF

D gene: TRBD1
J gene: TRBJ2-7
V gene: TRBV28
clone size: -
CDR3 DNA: TGTGCCAGCAGTTTATACGGGACAGGGAAAACATTAATCCCCTACGAGCAGTACTTC
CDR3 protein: CASSLYGTGKTLIPYEQYF

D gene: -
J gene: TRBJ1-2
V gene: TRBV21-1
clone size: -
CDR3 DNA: TGTGCCAGCACTGGAGGGAACCTTTATGGCTACACCTTC
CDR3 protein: CASTGGNLYGYTF

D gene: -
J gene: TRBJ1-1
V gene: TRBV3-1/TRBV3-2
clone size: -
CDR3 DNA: TGTGCCAGCAGGGCTGGGGCCCGCACTGAAGCTTTCTTT
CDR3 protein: CASRAGARTEAFF

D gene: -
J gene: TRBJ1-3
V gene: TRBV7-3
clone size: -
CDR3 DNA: TGTGCCAGCAGCGTGGGGCCTGGAAACACCATATATTTT
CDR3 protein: CASSVGPGNTIYF

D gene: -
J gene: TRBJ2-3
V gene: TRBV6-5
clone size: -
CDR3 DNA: TGTGCCAGCACTGGACGGGGAGATACGCAGTATTTT
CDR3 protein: CASTGRGDTQYF

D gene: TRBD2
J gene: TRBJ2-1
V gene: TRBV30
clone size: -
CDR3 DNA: TGTGCCTGGAGTGGGGCGGGAGCTTTATTGCAGTTCTTC
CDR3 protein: CAWSGAGALLQFF

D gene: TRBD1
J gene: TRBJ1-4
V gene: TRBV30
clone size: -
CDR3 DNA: TGTGCCTGGAGTCCGAAGACAGGGTCGAATGAAAAACTGTTTTTT
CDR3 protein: CAWSPKTGSNEKLFF

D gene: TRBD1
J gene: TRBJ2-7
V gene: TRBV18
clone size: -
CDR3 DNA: TGTGCCAGCTCGGACAGGTTTCCTAATCACGAGCAGTACTTC
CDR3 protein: CASSDRFPNHEQYF

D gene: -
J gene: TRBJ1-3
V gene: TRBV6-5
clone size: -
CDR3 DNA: TGTGCCAGCAGTTACGGGCCGAGAAACACCATATATTTT
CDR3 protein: CASSYGPRNTIYF

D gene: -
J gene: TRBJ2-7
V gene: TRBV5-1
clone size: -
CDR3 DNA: TGCGCCAGCAGCTTATCAGGGGCTAGCGAGCAGTACTTC
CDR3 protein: CASSLSGASEQYF

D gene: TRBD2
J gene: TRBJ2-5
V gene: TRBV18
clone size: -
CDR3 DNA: TGTGCCAGCTCAAGACTAGCGGGAGGGCAAGAGACCCAGTACTTC
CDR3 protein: CASSRLAGGQETQYF

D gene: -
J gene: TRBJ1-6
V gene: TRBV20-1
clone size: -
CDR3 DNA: TGCAGTGCTAGTGATGAGAGCTCCTATAATTCACCCCTCCACTTT
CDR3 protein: CSASDESSYNSPLHF

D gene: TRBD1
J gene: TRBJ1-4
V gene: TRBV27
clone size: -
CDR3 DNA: TGTGCCAGCAGTTTAACCCGACAGGGTGGGGAAAAACTGTTTTTT
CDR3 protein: CASSLTRQGGEKLFF

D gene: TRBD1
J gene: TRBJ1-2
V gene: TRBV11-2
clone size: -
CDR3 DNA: TGTGCCAGCAGCTATTTAACAGGGGGCGATGGCTACACCTTC
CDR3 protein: CASSYLTGGDGYTF

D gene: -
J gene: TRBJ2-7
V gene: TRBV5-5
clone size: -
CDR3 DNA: TGTGCCAGCAACCCGACAGCTTTCTACGAACAGTACTTC
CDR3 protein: CASNPTAFYEQYF

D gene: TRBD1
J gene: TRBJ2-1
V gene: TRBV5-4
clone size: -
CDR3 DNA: TGTGCCAGCAAACCGGGACAGGGGAGGAGTGAGCAGTTCTTC
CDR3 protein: CASKPGQGRSEQFF

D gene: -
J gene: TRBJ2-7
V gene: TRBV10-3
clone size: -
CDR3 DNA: TGTGCCATCAGTTCGGGACTGCACTGGGCGTACTTC
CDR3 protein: CAISSGLHWAYF

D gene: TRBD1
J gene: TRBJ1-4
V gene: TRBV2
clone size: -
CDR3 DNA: TGTGCCAGCAGTACCCCGGGACAGGGAAGTGAAAAACTGTTTTTT
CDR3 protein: CASSTPGQGSEKLFF

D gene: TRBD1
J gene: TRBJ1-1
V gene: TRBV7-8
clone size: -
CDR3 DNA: TGTGCCAGCAGCCAGAGGACAGGGGCCCTGAACACTGAAGCTTTCTTT
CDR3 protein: CASSQRTGALNTEAFF

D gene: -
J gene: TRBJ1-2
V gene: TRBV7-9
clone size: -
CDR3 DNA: TGTGCCAGCAGCTCCTTGGGCCCTGATGGCTACACCTTC
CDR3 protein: CASSSLGPDGYTF

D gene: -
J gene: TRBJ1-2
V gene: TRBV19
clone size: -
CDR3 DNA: TGTGCCAGTAGTATAGAGCGCGGTGGAGGGAGGCGTATCGGCTACACCTTC
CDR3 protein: CASSIERGGGRRIGYTF

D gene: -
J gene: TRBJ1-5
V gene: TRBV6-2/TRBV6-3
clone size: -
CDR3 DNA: TGTGCCAGCAGTCAAGAGGCCCCAGGGGCAAATCAGCCCCAGCATTTT
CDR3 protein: CASSQEAPGANQPQHF

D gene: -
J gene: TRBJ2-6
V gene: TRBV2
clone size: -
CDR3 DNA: TGTGCCAGCACCAGACAAGTCTCTGGGGCCAACGTCCTGACTTTC
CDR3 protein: CASTRQVSGANVLTF

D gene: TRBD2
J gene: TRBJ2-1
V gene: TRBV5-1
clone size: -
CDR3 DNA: TGCGCCAGCAGCACGACTAGCGGGAGCCGGGAGCAGTTCTTC
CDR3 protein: CASSTTSGSREQFF

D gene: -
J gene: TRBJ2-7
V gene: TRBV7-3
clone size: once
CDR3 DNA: TGTGCCAGCAGCTTAGGGCCGGCGCACGAGCAGTACTTC
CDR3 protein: CASSLGPAHEQYF

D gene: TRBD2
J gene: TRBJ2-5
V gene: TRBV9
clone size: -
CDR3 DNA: TGTGCCAGCAGCCTCGGACTAGCGGGAGTACAAGAGACCCAGTACTTC
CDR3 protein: CASSLGLAGVQETQYF

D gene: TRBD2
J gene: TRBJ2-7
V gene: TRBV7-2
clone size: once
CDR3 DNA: TGTGCCAGCAGCTTGTTACTAGCGGCCTTAGGCTACGAGCAGTACTTC
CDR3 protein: CASSLLLAALGYEQYF

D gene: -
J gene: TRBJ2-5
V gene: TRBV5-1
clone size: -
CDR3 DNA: TGCGCCAGCAGCCCCGACTTAGAGACCCAGTACTTC
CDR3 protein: CASSPDLETQYF

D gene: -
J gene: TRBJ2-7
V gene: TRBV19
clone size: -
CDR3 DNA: TGTGCCAGTACCCCGGCTGGAGCCTACGAGCAGTACTTC
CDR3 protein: CASTPAGAYEQYF

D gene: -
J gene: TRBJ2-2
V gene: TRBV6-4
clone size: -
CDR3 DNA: TGTGCCAGCAGTGACCAGGGTGGGACCGGGGAGCTGTTTTTT
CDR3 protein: CASSDQGGTGELFF

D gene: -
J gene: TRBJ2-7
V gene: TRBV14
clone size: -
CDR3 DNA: TGTGCCAGCAGCACTCAGCGGAGGGGCGCAGAGCAGTACTTC
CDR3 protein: CASSTQRRGAEQYF

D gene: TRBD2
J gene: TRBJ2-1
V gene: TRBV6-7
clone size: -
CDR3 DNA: TGTGCCAGCAGTCCTGGACTAGCGGGAGGGCCGGGCTACAATGAGCAGTTCTTC
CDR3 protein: CASSPGLAGGPGYNEQFF

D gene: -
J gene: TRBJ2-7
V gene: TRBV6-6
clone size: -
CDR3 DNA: TGTGCCAGCAGTTACGGCCTCCCCTACGAGCAGTACTTC
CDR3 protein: CASSYGLPYEQYF

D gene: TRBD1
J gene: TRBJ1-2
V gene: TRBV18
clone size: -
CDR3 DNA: TGTGCCAGCTCACCAGACAGGGAGTATGGCTACACCTTC
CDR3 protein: CASSPDREYGYTF

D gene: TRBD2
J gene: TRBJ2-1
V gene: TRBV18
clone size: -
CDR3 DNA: TGTGCCAGCTCACCGGTTAGCGGGAACAACAATGAGCAGTTCTTC
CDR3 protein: CASSPVSGNNNEQFF

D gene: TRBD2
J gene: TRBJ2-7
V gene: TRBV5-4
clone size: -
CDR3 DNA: TGTGCCAGCAGCTTAGGACTAGCGGGAGTCGTATACGAGCAGTACTTC
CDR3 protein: CASSLGLAGVVYEQYF

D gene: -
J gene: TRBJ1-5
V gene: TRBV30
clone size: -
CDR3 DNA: TGTGCCTGGAGTGTAGGACTTAGCAATCAGCCCCAGCATTTT
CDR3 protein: CAWSVGLSNQPQHF

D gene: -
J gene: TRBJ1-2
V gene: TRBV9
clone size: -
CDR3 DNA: TGTGCCAGGCCTCCCGGGATTGTGAACTATGGCTACACCTTC
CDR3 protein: CARPPGIVNYGYTF

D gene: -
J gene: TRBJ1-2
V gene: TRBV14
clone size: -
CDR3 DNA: TGTGCCAGCAGCCGGGAGCAGAACTATGGCTACACCTTC
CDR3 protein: CASSREQNYGYTF

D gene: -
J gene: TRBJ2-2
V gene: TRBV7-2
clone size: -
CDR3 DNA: TGTGCCAGCAGCTTAGCTTTGGGCAGGGCCACCGGGGAGCTGTTTTTT
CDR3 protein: CASSLALGRATGELFF

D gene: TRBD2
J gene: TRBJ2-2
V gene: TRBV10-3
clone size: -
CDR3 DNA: TGTGCCACGGGACTAGCGGGAGCTCACACCGGGGAGCTGTTTTTT
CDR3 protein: CATGLAGAHTGELFF

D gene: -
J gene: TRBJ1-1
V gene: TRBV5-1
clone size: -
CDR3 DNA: TGCGCCAGCAGCGAAAACGCCAGGGACAAAGCTTTCTTT
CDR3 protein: CASSENARDKAFF

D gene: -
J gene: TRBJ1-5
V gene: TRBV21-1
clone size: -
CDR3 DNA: TGTGCCAGCAGCAAAATTAAAGGGGTCGGGAATCAGCCCCAGCATTTT
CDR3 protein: CASSKIKGVGNQPQHF

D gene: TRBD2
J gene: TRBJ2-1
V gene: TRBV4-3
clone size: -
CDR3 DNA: TGCGCCAGCTGTCGAGAGGGAGGGAGGGCCGGGAATGAGCAGTTCTTC
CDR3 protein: CASCREGGRAGNEQFF

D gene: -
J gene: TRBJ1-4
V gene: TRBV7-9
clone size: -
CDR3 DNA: TGTGCCAGCAGCCCGCGTGGGGCTAGTGAAAAACTGTTTTTT
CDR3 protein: CASSPRGASEKLFF

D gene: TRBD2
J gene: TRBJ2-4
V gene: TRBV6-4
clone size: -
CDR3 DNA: TGTGCCAGCAGTGAGGATACTAGCGGGGTAGCCAAAAACATTCAGTACTTC
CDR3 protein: CASSEDTSGVAKNIQYF

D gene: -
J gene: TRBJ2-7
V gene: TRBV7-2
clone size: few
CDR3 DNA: TGTGCCAGCAGCCCTCCTAGCGCCTACGAGCAGTACTTC
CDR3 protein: CASSPPSAYEQYF

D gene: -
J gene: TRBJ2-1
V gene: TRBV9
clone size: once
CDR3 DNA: TGTGCCAGCAGCGTAGGAGGAGGGAGAGTCGGCGATGAGCAGTTCTTC
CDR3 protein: CASSVGGGRVGDEQFF

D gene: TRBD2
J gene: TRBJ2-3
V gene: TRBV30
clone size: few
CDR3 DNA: TGTGCCTGGAGCCAGCGGGAGAGAGATACGCAGTATTTT
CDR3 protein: CAWSQRERDTQYF

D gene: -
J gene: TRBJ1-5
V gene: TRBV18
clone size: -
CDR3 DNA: TGTGCCAGCTCACCACTTCCATCGGGCAATCAGCCCCAGCATTTT
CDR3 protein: CASSPLPSGNQPQHF

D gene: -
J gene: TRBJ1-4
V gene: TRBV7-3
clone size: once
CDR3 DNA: TGTGCCAGCAGCCCCAGTGGGGGAGGGAATGAAAAACTGTTTTTT
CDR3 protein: CASSPSGGGNEKLFF

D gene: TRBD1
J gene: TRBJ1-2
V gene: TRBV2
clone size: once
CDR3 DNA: TGTGCCAGCAGTGCCCGAACAGGGGCGGGAGGCTACACCTTC
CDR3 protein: CASSARTGAGGYTF